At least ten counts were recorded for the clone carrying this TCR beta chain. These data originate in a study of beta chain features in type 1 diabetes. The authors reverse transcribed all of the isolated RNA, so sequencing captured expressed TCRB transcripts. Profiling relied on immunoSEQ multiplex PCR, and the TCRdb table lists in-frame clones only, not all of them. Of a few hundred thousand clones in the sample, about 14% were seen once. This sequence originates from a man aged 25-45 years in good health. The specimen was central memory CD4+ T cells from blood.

CDR3 nucleotide sequence: TGTGCCAGCACCAGGAGGGGAGCCAGCGGCATTCAGTACTTC. Translation: CASTRRGASGIQYF. The rearrangement links TRBV6-5 to TRBJ2-4, with a weak D call TRBD2 (6 bases). CDR1 is MNHEY, CDR2 SVGAGI, per germline. V lost 7 bases and J lost 9, with 19 bases in between. The CDR3 has 14 residues.